Presented here are 28 T cell receptor beta chains from one specimen sequenced in a study of Graves' ophthalmopathy and Graves' hyperthyroidism (dated by TCRdb to 2016 to 2018). Sequencing instrument: Illumina HiSeq 2000. For repertoire sequencing, TCR beta CDR3 regions were amplified from RNA transcripts. The first round was an RT-PCR using HTBI primers with the Qiagen OneStep RT-PCR kit, and this first round was followed by a second-round multiplex PCR, then size selection and purification. TCRdb reanalyzed the raw reads on its own, using fastp at Q25 for trimming and MiXCR for clone calling, and kept in-frame beta chains. Every entry covers one CDR3 protein and lists the most common genes and DNA from its rows. This sample comprises 300,000 to 500,000 distinct CDR3 sequences, 15% of them detected only once. The ten largest clones capture approximately 7% of the sample. The sample comprised peripheral blood. The receptors come from a woman between 18 and 29 years old with stable Graves' hyperthyroidism. Donor details come from another sample of the same person, matched by shared clones.

In this sample, this clonotype turned up many times. The chain combines TRBV12-3 or TRBV12-4 with TRBJ1-2, with TRBD1 matching 8 bases. Trimming took 11 bases from V and 5 from J; bases not matched to a gene: 7. The CDR3 totals 12 residues. This chain's CDR3 is CALDRGKYGYTF. The CDR3 coding sequence is TGTGCCCTCGACAGGGGAAAATATGGCTACACCTTC.

This clonotype was counted ten times or more. The V and J genes are TRBV6-4 and TRBJ1-5; TRBD1 agrees at 9 bases. After removal of 5 bases from V and 0 bases from J, the junction contained 8 bases not matched to a gene. CDR3 length equals 17 residues. Germline V gene data show CDR1 as MRHNA and CDR2 as SNTAGT. CDR3 amino acids: CASSPGQGPTSNQPQHF. CDR3 nucleotide sequence: TGTGCCAGCAGTCCGGGACAGGGCCCTACTAGCAATCAGCCCCAGCATTTT.

Note on this clonotype: A read error is possible here, since a much larger clone lies one base away. This rearrangement joins TRBV6-2 or TRBV6-3 to TRBJ2-7; 8 nucleotides agree with TRBD1. Germline V lookup: CDR1 MNHEY, CDR2 SVGEGT. The CDR3 is 13 residues long. CDR3 nucleotide sequence: TGTGCCAGCTGTTACAGGACAGGGAACGAGCAGTACTTC. Its translation is CASCYRTGNEQYF.

In this sample, this clonotype turned up many times. V usage is TRBV27 and J usage is TRBJ2-7; D assignment may be TRBD1 or TRBD2 (5 bases each). The CDR3 sequence is 15 residues long. Between the trimmed V and J ends, which lost 2 bases and 6 bases, there was a span of 17 bases. CDR1 and CDR2 (germline): MNHEY, SMNVEV (reference sequence). The CDR3 sequence is CASSLQGTGKVEQYF. In DNA, the CDR3 is TGTGCCAGCAGTTTACAGGGTACCGGGAAAGTCGAGCAGTACTTC.

Many counts were recorded for this clonotype. This rearrangement joins TRBV29-1 to TRBJ2-7, with 9 bases lining up with TRBD2. Trimming removed 4 bases from V and 6 bases from J; junction bases left unmatched: 10. Germline loops: CDR1 SQVTM, CDR2 ANQGSEA. The CDR3 totals 14 residues. CDR3: CSVVGRAGGREQYF. DNA of the CDR3: TGCAGCGTTGTTGGCCGAGCGGGGGGCCGCGAGCAGTACTTC.

This clonotype was detected ten times or more. The chain is built from TRBV5-1 and TRBJ1-6, with 7 positions matching TRBD1. V lost 3 bases, J lost 6 bases, and 6 bases stayed unmatched. The CDR3 spans 15 residues. The germline V gene has CDR1 SGHRS and CDR2 YFSETQ. CDR3: CASSSGTVLNSPLHF. DNA for the CDR3: TGCGCCAGCAGCTCCGGGACAGTTCTTAATTCACCCCTCCACTTT.

There are many counts of this clonotype. The rearrangement links TRBV5-5 to TRBJ2-5; either TRBD1 or TRBD2 may fit D (6 bases each). Trimming stripped 4 bases from V and 3 bases from J, with 19 bases between. This CDR3 is 16 amino acids long. Germline lookup yields CDR1 SGHKS and CDR2 YYEKEE (reference sequence). CDR3 protein: CASSQGWGAPEETQYF. The CDR3 DNA sequence: TGTGCCAGCAGCCAAGGTTGGGGGGCCCCTGAAGAGACCCAGTACTTC.

At least ten counts were recorded for this clonotype. The chain combines TRBV19 with TRBJ1-1; D is unclear. The V end was cut by 7 bases, the J end by 2 bases, with 14 bases between. In germline, CDR1 is LNHDA, CDR2 SQIVND (reference sequence). The CDR3 runs to 14 residues. CDR3 in DNA: TGTGCCAGTACCATACGGGATATTAACACTGAAGCTTTCTTT. Translated, it gives CASTIRDINTEAFF. The variable domain in full, with the rest retrieved from reference TRBV19 and TRBJ1-1, is DGGITQSPKYLFRKEGQNVTLSCEQNLNHDAMYWYRQDPGQGLRLIYYSQIVNDFQKGDIAEGYSVSREKKESFPLTVTSAQKNPTAFYLCASTIRDINTEAFFGQGTRLTVV.

This clonotype was detected many times. The V gene is TRBV12-3 or TRBV12-4, the J gene TRBJ1-1; TRBD1 is a possible D gene (5 bases). CDR3 size: 13 residues. The germline V and J ends were trimmed by 3 bases and 4 bases, with 9 bases remaining between them. CDR3 sequence reads: CASSFSGGTEAFF. CDR3 in DNA: TGTGCCAGCAGTTTTTCCGGGGGCACTGAAGCTTTCTTT.

This clonotype was counted between two and nine times. Possible read error: a much larger clone is one base away. This rearrangement joins TRBV6-2 or TRBV6-3 to TRBJ1-1; 8 bases map to TRBD1. In germline, CDR1 is MNHEY, CDR2 SVGEGT. The CDR3 has 17 residues. CDR3 DNA sequence: TGTGCCAGCAGCACCTTAAGAGGCACAGGGGGTAATACTGATGCTTTCTTT. Encoded protein: CASSTLRGTGGNTDAFF.

The sample holds many counts of this clonotype. The chain couples TRBV13 to TRBJ1-2; D is ambiguous. CDR1 and CDR2 (germline): PRHDT, FYEKMQ (reference sequence). With 3 bases removed from V and 4 bases from J, the gap between germline ends came to 12 bases. The CDR3 runs to 14 residues. The CDR3 coding sequence is TGTGCCAGCAGCTTCGACGGTCCGAGCTATGGCTACACCTTC. This codes for CASSFDGPSYGYTF.

This clonotype was observed many times. The chain recombines TRBV24-1 with TRBJ1-2, with D tentatively TRBD1 (5 bases). CDR3 length equals 13 residues. Looked up from germline, CDR1 is KGHDR and CDR2 is SFDVKD. Deletions cut 6 bases from V and 2 bases from J, with 9 bases between. The CDR3 nucleotides are TGTGCCACCAGTCCGGGACCAAACTATGGCTACACCTTC. Translating it yields CATSPGPNYGYTF.

The rearrangement joins TRBV11-2 to TRBJ2-7, with 11 positions matching TRBD2. The V segment lost 5 bases and the J segment 1 base; nucleotides outside the gene matches: 7. The CDR3 has 16 amino acids. The germline CDR1 and CDR2 sequences are SGHAT and FQNNGV. The DNA for the CDR3 is TGTGCCAGCAGCCCACTTAGCGGGGGGGGATCCTACGAGCAGTACTTC. It encodes CASSPLSGGGSYEQYF.

This clonotype has at least ten counts. The chain links TRBV12-3 or TRBV12-4 to TRBJ1-3; TRBD1 matches at 9 bases. The CDR3 extends over 16 amino acids. J was trimmed by 0 bases and V by 5 bases; bases with no gene match: 5. This chain's CDR3 is CASSRTGDNSGNTIYF. In nucleotides, the CDR3 is TGTGCCAGCAGTAGGACAGGGGACAACTCTGGAAACACCATATATTTT.

The genes are TRBV11-2 and TRBJ1-2; D unresolved. From germline, CDR1 is SGHAT and CDR2 FQNNGV. The CDR3 has 14 residues. The V end was cut by 4 bases, the J end by 6 bases, with 15 bases between. The CDR3 DNA reads TGTGCCAGCAGCTACCCCGGGCGGCCAAATGGCTACACCTTC. Translation gives CASSYPGRPNGYTF.

This clonotype was found many times. For the CDR3, the DNA is TGTGCCAGCAGTTACCCTCCTTTTTCTGAAGCTTTCTTT. This gives the protein CASSYPPFSEAFF. The V call is TRBV27, the J call TRBJ1-1; D is undetermined. The CDR3 sequence is 13 residues long. V was cut by 4 bases and J by 6 bases, with 12 bases left in between. Germline values: CDR1 MNHEY, CDR2 SMNVEV (reference sequence).

The chain couples TRBV19 to TRBJ2-7; 7 bases are a match to TRBD1. The V and J ends lost 5 bases and 0 bases, in that order; junction bases with no gene match: 7. The CDR3 sequence is 15 residues long. Looked up from germline, CDR1 is LNHDA and CDR2 is SQIVND (reference sequence). CDR3 coding DNA: TGTGCCAGTAGTCTACAGGGGAAGCTCTCCTACGAGCAGTACTTC. Protein: CASSLQGKLSYEQYF.

The chain couples TRBV12-3 or TRBV12-4 to TRBJ1-6; 7 bases are a match to TRBD1. V gave up 8 bases and J gave up 7 bases; unmatched junction bases: 5. The CDR3 length is 13 residues. CDR3 nucleotide sequence: TGTGCCAGCGGTATACAGGGGAATTCACCCCTCCACTTT. Protein sequence: CASGIQGNSPLHF.

A note on this clonotype: One base away lies a much larger clone, so this may be a sequencing read error. This chain uses TRBV11-2 with TRBJ1-1; D is uncertain. Germline CDR1 reads SGHAT; CDR2 reads FQNNGV. V lost 2 bases and J 12 bases, leaving 13 bases between the germline ends. This CDR3 spans 12 amino acids. Here the CDR3 reads CASSLNDPTPFF. The CDR3 DNA reads as TGTGCCAGCAGCTTAAACGACCCAACGCCTTTCTTT.

This clonotype was counted many times. The rearrangement uses TRBV6-5 and TRBJ1-6; the match to TRBD1 covers 8 bases. The CDR3 consists of 17 residues. J gave up 7 bases and V 2 bases, and 10 bases lay outside the gene matches. Germline CDR1 and CDR2: MNHEY and SVGAGI. In nucleotides, the CDR3 is TGTGCCAGCAGTTACCTCGATCCAGGGGGCGAAAATTCACCCCTCCACTTT. Its translation is CASSYLDPGGENSPLHF.

This clonotype was seen repeatedly, ten times or more. The rearrangement uses TRBV5-1 and TRBJ1-1; D unresolved. Germline V gene sequence: CDR1 SGHRS, CDR2 YFSETQ. This CDR3 is built from 13 residues. V lost 1 base and J 6 bases, leaving 10 bases between the germline ends. CDR3 bases: TGCGCCAGCAGCTTGAAGGGATTGGCTGAAGCTTTCTTT. Protein product: CASSLKGLAEAFF.

This clonotype was recorded at least ten times. This chain connects TRBV19 to TRBJ1-1, with unresolved D. Germline V lookup: CDR1 LNHDA, CDR2 SQIVND (reference sequence). This CDR3 region has 14 residues. V was trimmed by 5 bases and J by 6 bases, leaving 16 bases between them. CDR3 DNA: TGTGCCAGTAGTCTATTGAACAGTCGAGCTGAAGCTTTCTTT. The encoded protein is CASSLLNSRAEAFF.

V usage is TRBV12-3 or TRBV12-4 and J usage is TRBJ1-2, with D possibly being TRBD1 (5 bases). The V end was cut by 3 bases, the J end by 6 bases, with 11 bases between. The CDR3 consists of 13 residues. The CDR3 loop reads CASSFPGRDGYTF. Written as DNA, the CDR3 is TGTGCCAGCAGTTTTCCGGGACGGGATGGCTACACCTTC.

The rearrangement links TRBV12-3 or TRBV12-4 to TRBJ1-5, with a possible D match to TRBD1 (5 bases). The CDR3 length is 13 residues. V was pared by 2 bases and J by 7 bases, with 9 bases between. This CDR3 is CASSLPWGQPQHF. The CDR3, as DNA: TGTGCCAGCAGTTTACCTTGGGGGCAGCCCCAGCATTTT.

This clonotype was counted at least ten times. The chain joins TRBV6-2 or TRBV6-3 to TRBJ1-1; D remains unclear. Trimming cost V 3 bases and J 0 bases, with 11 bases left between them. This CDR3 region has 15 residues. Germline V gene data show CDR1 as MNHEY and CDR2 as SVGEGT. CDR3: CASSYGRKVNTEAFF. The DNA of the CDR3 is TGTGCCAGCAGTTATGGGAGGAAGGTGAACACTGAAGCTTTCTTT.

This clonotype was found many times. The V call is TRBV5-1, the J call TRBJ1-5, with 7 bases aligning to TRBD1. CDR3 size: 14 residues. The germline CDR1 and CDR2 sequences are SGHRS and YFSETQ. After removal of 4 bases from V and 4 bases from J, the junction contained 5 bases not matched to a gene. CDR3 in amino acids: CASSAGTANQPQHF. CDR3 nucleotide sequence: TGCGCCAGCAGCGCCGGGACAGCTAATCAGCCCCAGCATTTT.

This clonotype occurred many times. This rearrangement joins TRBV19 to TRBJ2-7; possibly TRBD1 for D (6 bases). V was trimmed by 5 bases and J by 1 base, leaving 15 bases between them. The CDR3 has 15 amino acids. The germline V gene encodes CDR1 LNHDA and CDR2 SQIVND (reference sequence). The CDR3 DNA is TGTGCCAGTAGTGCCACAGGGACCCATTCCTACGAGCAGTACTTC. It encodes CASSATGTHSYEQYF. Complete variable domain (other parts from reference TRBV19 and TRBJ2-7): DGGITQSPKYLFRKEGQNVTLSCEQNLNHDAMYWYRQDPGQGLRLIYYSQIVNDFQKGDIAEGYSVSREKKESFPLTVTSAQKNPTAFYLCASSATGTHSYEQYFGPGTRLTVT.

The rearrangement joins TRBV15 to TRBJ1-2; D remains ambiguous. V lost 5 bases and J lost 9, with 19 bases in between. The length of the CDR3 is 14 residues. Germline V gene lookup returns CDR1 LNHNV and CDR2 YYDKDF (reference sequence). The CDR3 is CATSLGRTVFCYTF. CDR3 nucleotides: TGTGCCACCAGCCTAGGTCGCACTGTCTTTTGCTACACCTTC.